The clone carrying this T cell receptor (beta chain) came up many times. The target antigen is unknown. The sample belongs to a study of regulatory T cells in long-lasting Graves disease. About the study: Graves' patients, diagnosed recently, had received antithyroid drugs under 3 months. Study outcomes and limitations: The study found TRBV28, TRBJ1-2 and TRBJ2-5 favored in persistent disease. Accuracy was possibly reduced by small sample size.

The CDR3 totals 14 residues. The V gene end was trimmed by 2 bases and the J gene end by 5 bases; junction bases not matched to a gene: 3. The germline V gene encodes CDR1 KGHSH and CDR2 LQKENI. To make TCR beta libraries, researchers used iRepertoire HTBI primers and Arm-PCR of CDR3 regions. TCRdb re-called the multiplex PCR reads with MiXCR, one entry per CDR3 protein. The sample has 400,000 to 550,000 distinct CDR3 sequences; about 15% are singletons. The time point: newly diagnosed GD, antithyroid drugs for less than 3 months. The authors made the TCR library using RNA they extracted from PBMCs. Another study also made use of these data, one on T cells in Graves' hyperthyroidism and ophthalmopathy.

The chain has TRBV18 and TRBJ1-1, with 9 bases lining up with TRBD1. The specimen was peripheral blood mononuclear cells (PBMCs), collected at new diagnosis, from a patient treated with antithyroid drugs. This TCR came from a woman younger than 45 with Graves disease. This CDR3 reads CASSPWDRVTEAFF. The CDR3 region has the DNA TGTGCCAGCTCACCATGGGACAGGGTTACTGAAGCTTTCTTT.